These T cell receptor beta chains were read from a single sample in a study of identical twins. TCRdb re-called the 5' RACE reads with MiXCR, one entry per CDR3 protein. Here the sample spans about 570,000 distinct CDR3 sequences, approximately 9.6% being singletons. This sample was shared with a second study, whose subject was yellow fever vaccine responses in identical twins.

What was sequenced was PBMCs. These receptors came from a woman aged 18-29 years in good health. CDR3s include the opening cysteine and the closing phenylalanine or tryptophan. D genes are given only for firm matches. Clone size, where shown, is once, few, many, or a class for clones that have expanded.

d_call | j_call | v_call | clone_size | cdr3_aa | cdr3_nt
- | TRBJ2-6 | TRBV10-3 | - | CAISFSTGGLSGANVLTF | TGTGCCATCAGTTTTTCGACAGGCGGACTCTCTGGGGCCAACGTCCTGACTTTC
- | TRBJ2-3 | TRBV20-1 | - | CSASFLRAVTDTQYF | TGCAGTGCTAGTTTTCTGCGGGCAGTCACAGATACGCAGTATTTT
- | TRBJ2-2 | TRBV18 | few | CASSPDPGSNTGELFF | TGTGCCAGCTCACCAGATCCGGGTTCGAACACCGGGGAGCTGTTTTTT
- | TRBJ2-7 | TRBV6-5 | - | CASSYLWSSYEQYF | TGTGCCAGCAGTTACTTGTGGAGCTCCTACGAGCAGTACTTC
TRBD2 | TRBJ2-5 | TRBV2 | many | CASSPRGVAQYF | TGTGCCAGCAGCCCTCGGGGGGTAGCGCAGTACTTC
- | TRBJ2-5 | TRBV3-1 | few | CASSQDGNAGTQYF | TGTGCCAGCAGCCAAGATGGTAACGCCGGGACCCAGTACTTC
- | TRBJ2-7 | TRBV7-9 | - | CASSLGRGIDSQYF | TGTGCCAGCAGCTTAGGTCGCGGGATCGATTCGCAGTACTTC
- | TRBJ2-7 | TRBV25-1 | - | CASSEMGASYEQYF | TGTGCCAGCAGTGAAATGGGGGCGTCCTACGAGCAGTACTTC
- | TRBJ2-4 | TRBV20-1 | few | CSPRQRAKNIQYF | TGCAGTCCGCGACAGAGAGCCAAAAACATTCAGTACTTC
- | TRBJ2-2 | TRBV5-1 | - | CASSLAVQGEGELFF | TGCGCCAGCAGCTTGGCCGTACAGGGTGAGGGGGAGCTGTTTTTT
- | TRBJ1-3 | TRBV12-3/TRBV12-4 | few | CASRSAGSGNTIYF | TGTGCCAGCAGATCGGCAGGGTCTGGAAACACCATATATTTT
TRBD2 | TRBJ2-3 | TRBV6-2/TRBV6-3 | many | CASSYSGWTSGRSTDTQYF | TGTGCCAGCAGTTACTCAGGTTGGACTAGCGGGAGGAGCACAGATACGCAGTATTTT
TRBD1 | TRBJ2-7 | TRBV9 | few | CASSVVGTANEQYF | TGTGCCAGCAGCGTAGTAGGGACAGCGAACGAGCAGTACTTC
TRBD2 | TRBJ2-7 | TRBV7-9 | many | CASGLASYEQYF | TGTGCCAGTGGACTAGCGTCCTACGAGCAGTACTTC
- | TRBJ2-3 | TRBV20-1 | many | CSARDYGQGADTQYF | TGCAGTGCTAGAGATTATGGGCAGGGTGCAGATACGCAGTATTTT
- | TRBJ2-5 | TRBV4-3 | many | CASSQGDSQGRETQYF | TGCGCCAGCAGCCAGGGGGACAGCCAAGGGAGGGAGACCCAGTACTTC
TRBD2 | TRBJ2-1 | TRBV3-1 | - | CASSQASGGSYNEQFF | TGTGCCAGCAGCCAAGCTAGCGGGGGCTCCTACAATGAGCAGTTCTTC
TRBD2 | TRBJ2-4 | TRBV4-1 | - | CASSQGWVAGETMTLAKNIQYF | TGCGCCAGCAGCCAAGGGTGGGTAGCGGGAGAAACAATGACCCTAGCCAAAAACATTCAGTACTTC
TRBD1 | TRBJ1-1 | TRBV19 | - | CASGMTGVNTEAFF | TGTGCCAGCGGGATGACAGGGGTGAACACTGAAGCTTTCTTT
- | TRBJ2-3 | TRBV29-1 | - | CSVERTFGDTQYF | TGCAGCGTTGAACGCACATTTGGAGATACGCAGTATTTT
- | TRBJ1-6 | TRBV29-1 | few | CSVRLGDSPLHF | TGCAGCGTTAGGCTGGGAGATTCACCCCTCCACTTT
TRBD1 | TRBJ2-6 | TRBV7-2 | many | CASSRQGASGANVLTF | TGTGCCAGCAGCAGGCAGGGGGCTTCTGGGGCCAACGTCCTGACTTTC
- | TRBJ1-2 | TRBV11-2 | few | CASSERWTVYGYTF | TGTGCCAGCAGTGAAAGGTGGACAGTCTATGGCTACACCTTC
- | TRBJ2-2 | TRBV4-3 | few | CASSQLADRNTGELFF | TGCGCCAGCAGCCAGTTAGCGGATAGGAACACCGGGGAGCTGTTTTTT
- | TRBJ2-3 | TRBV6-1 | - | CASSQEGVGTDTQYF | TGTGCCAGCAGTCAAGAGGGAGTGGGAACAGATACGCAGTATTTT
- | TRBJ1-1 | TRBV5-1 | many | CASSLVGTEAFF | TGTGCCAGCAGCTTAGTGGGGACTGAAGCTTTCTTT
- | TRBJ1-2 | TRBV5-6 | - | CASSFRRLGLDGYTF | TGTGCCAGCAGCTTCCGCCGACTGGGGCTGGATGGCTACACCTTC
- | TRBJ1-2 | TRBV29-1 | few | CSVESANYGYTF | TGCAGCGTTGAGTCGGCTAACTATGGCTACACCTTC
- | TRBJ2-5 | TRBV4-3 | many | CASSQGKGMGTQYF | TGCGCCAGCAGCCAGGGGAAGGGGATGGGGACCCAGTACTTC
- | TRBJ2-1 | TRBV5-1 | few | CASSLGLAFYNEQFF | TGCGCCAGCAGCTTGGGGCTTGCTTTCTACAATGAGCAGTTCTTC
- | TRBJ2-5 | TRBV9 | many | CASSVTGTAKETQYF | TGTGCCAGCAGCGTAACAGGAACGGCAAAAGAGACCCAGTACTTC
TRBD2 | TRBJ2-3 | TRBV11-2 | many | CASSSGLAGGVAADTQYF | TGTGCCAGCAGCTCCGGACTAGCGGGGGGTGTGGCGGCAGATACGCAGTATTTT
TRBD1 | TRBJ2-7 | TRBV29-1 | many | CSVEGGQGFYEQYF | TGCAGCGTTGAAGGGGGACAGGGCTTCTACGAGCAGTACTTC
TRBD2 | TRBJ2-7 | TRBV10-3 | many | CAISDPEKRGISYEQYF | TGTGCCATCAGTGACCCGGAAAAGCGGGGAATCTCCTACGAGCAGTACTTC
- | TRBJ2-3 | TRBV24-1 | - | CATSDRRGTPDTQYF | TGTGCCACCAGTGATAGGCGGGGGACACCAGATACGCAGTATTTT
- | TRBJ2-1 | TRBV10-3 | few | CAISESRDPFMFF | TGTGCCATCAGTGAGTCCCGGGACCCCTTTATGTTCTTC
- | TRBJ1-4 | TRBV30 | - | CAWNFQGTHEKLFF | TGTGCCTGGAACTTCCAGGGGACTCACGAAAAACTGTTTTTT
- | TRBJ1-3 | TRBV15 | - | CATSRGLNSGNTIYF | TGTGCCACCAGCAGAGGTCTGAACTCTGGAAACACCATATATTTT
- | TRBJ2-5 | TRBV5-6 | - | CASSFRAGKERTQYF | TGTGCCAGCAGCTTTCGTGCAGGAAAAGAGAGGACCCAGTACTTC
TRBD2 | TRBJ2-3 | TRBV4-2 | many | CASSQGGPGLGADTQYF | TGTGCCAGCAGCCAAGGGGGCCCGGGACTAGGCGCCGATACGCAGTATTTT
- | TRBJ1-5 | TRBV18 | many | CASSPQYNNQPQHF | TGTGCCAGCTCACCACAGTACAATAATCAGCCCCAGCATTTT
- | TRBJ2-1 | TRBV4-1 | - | CASSQAFSWGQFF | TGCGCCAGCAGCCAAGCGTTTAGCTGGGGGCAGTTCTTC
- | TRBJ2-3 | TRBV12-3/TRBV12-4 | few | CASSPALAGIDTQYF | TGTGCCAGCAGTCCCGCCCTGGCGGGGATAGATACGCAGTATTTT
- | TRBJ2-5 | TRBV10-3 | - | CAIKGGGSKETQYF | TGTGCCATCAAAGGGGGAGGGTCGAAAGAGACCCAGTACTTC
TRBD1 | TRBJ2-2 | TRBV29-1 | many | CSVERTGSGELFF | TGCAGCGTCGAACGGACAGGTTCCGGGGAGCTGTTTTTT
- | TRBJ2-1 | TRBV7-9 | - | CASSQGVRSYNEQFF | TGTGCCAGCAGCCAGGGAGTTCGCTCCTACAATGAGCAGTTCTTC
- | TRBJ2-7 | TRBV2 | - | CASRGATGTPYEQYF | TGTGCCAGCAGGGGCGCGACCGGGACACCCTACGAGCAGTACTTC
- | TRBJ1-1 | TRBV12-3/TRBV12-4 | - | CASSSNTAEAFF | TGTGCCAGCAGCAGTAATACGGCTGAAGCTTTCTTT